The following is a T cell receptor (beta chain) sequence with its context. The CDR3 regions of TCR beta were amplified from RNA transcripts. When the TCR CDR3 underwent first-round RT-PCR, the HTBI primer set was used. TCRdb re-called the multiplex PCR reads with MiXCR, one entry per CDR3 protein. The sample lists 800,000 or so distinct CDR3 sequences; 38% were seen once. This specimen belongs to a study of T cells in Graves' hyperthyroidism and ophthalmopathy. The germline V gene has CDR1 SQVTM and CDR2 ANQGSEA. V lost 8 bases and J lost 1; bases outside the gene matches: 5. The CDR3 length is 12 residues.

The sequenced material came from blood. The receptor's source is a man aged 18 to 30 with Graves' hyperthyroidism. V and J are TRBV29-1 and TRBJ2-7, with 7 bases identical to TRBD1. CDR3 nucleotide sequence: TGCAGCCAGGTGGGACAGTCCTACGAGCAGTACTTC. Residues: CSQVGQSYEQYF.